Below are 5 T cell receptor beta chains sequenced from a single sample in a study of control samples from healthy donors and cancer patients. Measured with immunoSEQ multiplex PCR; TCRdb has only the in-frame clones, and not every one. The sample includes some 120,000 clones, about 89% of them seen just once. Material for sequencing was blood. The receptors stem from a man between 60 and 75 years old in good health.

This sequence joins TRBV28 and TRBJ2-3; no reliable D call. Germline CDR1 and CDR2: MDHEN and SYDVKM. V was clipped by 7 bases and J by 1 base, with 15 bases between them. The CDR3 totals 15 residues. CDR3 sequence: CASIPVAVGTDTQYF. Here the CDR3 DNA reads TGTGCCAGCATTCCAGTGGCGGTTGGCACAGATACGCAGTATTTT.

This chain joins TRBV7-2 and TRBJ2-7, with 13 bases identical to TRBD2. The CDR3 consists of 16 residues. The junction had 4 bases not matched to a gene; V was cut back by 5 bases and J by 0 bases. Germline assignment: CDR1 SGHTA and CDR2 FQGNSA. CDR3: CASSKTSGGGSYEQYF. Written as DNA, the CDR3 is TGTGCCAGCAGCAAAACTAGCGGGGGGGGCTCCTACGAGCAGTACTTC.

In regard to this clone: A read error may be the cause here, since a much bigger clone is one base away. This chain links TRBV12-3 or TRBV12-4 with TRBJ2-7; either TRBD1 or TRBD2 may supply D (6 bases each). This CDR3 comprises 13 residues. Between the trimmed V and J ends, which lost 3 bases and 3 bases, there was a span of 9 bases. Here the CDR3 reads CASSLEGGYEQYF. CDR3 DNA sequence: TGTGCCAGCAGTTTGGAGGGGGGCTACGAGCAGTACTTC.

V and J are TRBV28 and TRBJ1-4; a possible D gene is TRBD1 (6 bases). CDR3 length: 16 residues. The germline V and J ends were trimmed by 4 bases and 7 bases, with 19 bases remaining between them. Germline CDR1 MDHEN, CDR2 SYDVKM. The CDR3 DNA is TGTGCCAGCAGTTCTCTACAGGGTTCAGTCGGTGAAAAACTGTTTTTT. It codes for CASSSLQGSVGEKLFF.

The rearrangement uses TRBV2 and TRBJ2-6; D gene ambiguous. The V and J ends lost 6 bases and 0 bases respectively, with 9 bases between them. The CDR3 runs 15 residues. The germline V gene encodes CDR1 SNHLY and CDR2 FYNNEI. In DNA, the CDR3 is TGTGCCAGCAGGGCCCGCGGCTCTGGGGCCAACGTCCTGACTTTC. Translation gives CASRARGSGANVLTF.